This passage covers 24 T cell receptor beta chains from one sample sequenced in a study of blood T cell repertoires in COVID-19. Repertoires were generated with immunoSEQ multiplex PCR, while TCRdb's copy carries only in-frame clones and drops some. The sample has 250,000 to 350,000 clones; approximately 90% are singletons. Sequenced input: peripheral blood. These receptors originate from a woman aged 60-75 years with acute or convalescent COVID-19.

The CDR3 DNA reads as TGTGCCAGCAGCCCTGCCCCGACGGGTTCTGAAGCTTTCTTT. This translates into CASSPAPTGSEAFF. The chain is built from TRBV6-2 or TRBV6-3 and TRBJ1-1, with D unresolved. The CDR3 loop spans 14 amino acids. V was shortened by 6 bases and J by 6 bases, with 17 bases between the two germline ends. Germline CDR1 and CDR2: MNHEY and SVGEGT.

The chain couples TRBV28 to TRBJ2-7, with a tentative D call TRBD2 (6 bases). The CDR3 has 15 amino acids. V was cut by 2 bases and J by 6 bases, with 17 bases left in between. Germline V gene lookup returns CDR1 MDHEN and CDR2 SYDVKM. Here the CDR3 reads CASSLNTGRGSEQYF. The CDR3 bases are TGTGCCAGCAGTTTAAACACGGGGCGGGGAAGCGAGCAGTACTTC.

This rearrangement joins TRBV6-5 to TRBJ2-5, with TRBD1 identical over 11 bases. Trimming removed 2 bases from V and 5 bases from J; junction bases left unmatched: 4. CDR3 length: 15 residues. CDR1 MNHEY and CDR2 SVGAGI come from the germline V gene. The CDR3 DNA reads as TGTGCCAGCAGTTACGCCGGGACAGGGGGTGAGACCCAGTACTTC. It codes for CASSYAGTGGETQYF.

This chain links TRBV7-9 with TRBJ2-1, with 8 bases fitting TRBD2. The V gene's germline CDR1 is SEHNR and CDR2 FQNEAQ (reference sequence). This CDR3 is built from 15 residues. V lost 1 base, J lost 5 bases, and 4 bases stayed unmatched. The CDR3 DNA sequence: TGTGCCAGCAGCTTAGTGGCTAGCGGGCACAATGAGCAGTTCTTC. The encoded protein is CASSLVASGHNEQFF.

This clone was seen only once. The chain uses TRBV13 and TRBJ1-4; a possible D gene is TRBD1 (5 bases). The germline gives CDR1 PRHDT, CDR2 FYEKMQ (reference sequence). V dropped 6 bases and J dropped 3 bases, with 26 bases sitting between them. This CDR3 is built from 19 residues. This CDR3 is CASRLTRGLFGGANEKLFF. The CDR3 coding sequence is TGTGCCAGCAGATTGACGCGGGGCCTATTCGGAGGGGCTAATGAAAAACTGTTTTTT.

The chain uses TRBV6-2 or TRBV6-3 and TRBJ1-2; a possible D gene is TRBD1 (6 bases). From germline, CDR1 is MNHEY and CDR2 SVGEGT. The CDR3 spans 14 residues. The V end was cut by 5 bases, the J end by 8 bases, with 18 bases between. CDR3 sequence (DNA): TGTGCCAGCAGTAACCGTCTGGGGGCGGAGGGCTACACCTTC. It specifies CASSNRLGAEGYTF.

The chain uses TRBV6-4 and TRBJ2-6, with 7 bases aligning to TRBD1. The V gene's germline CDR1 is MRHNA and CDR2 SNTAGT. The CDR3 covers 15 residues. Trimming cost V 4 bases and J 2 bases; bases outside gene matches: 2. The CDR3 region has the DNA TGTGCCAGCAGTGCTACAGGGGCTGGGGCCAACGTCCTGACTTTC. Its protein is CASSATGAGANVLTF.

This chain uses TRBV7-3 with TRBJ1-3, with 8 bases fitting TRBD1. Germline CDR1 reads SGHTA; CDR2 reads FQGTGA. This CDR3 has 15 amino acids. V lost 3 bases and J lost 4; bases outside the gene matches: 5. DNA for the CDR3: TGTGCCAGCAGCTTTGACAGGGGTACAGGAAACACCATATATTTT. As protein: CASSFDRGTGNTIYF. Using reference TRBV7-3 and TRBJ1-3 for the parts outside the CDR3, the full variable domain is GAGVSQTPSNKVTEKGKYVELRCDPISGHTALYWYRQSLGQGPEFLIYFQGTGAADDSGLPNDRFFAVRPEGSVSTLKIQRTERGDSAVYLCASSFDRGTGNTIYFGEGSWLTVV.

The CDR3 here is CSVSQGAIADTQYF. CDR3 DNA sequence: TGCAGCGTGTCCCAGGGGGCTATCGCAGATACGCAGTATTTT. The chain has TRBV29-1 and TRBJ2-3, with TRBD1 matching over 8 bases. Germline loops: CDR1 SQVTM, CDR2 ANQGSEA. This CDR3 is 14 amino acids long. V was pared by 6 bases and J by 4 bases, with 9 bases of the junction left unmatched.

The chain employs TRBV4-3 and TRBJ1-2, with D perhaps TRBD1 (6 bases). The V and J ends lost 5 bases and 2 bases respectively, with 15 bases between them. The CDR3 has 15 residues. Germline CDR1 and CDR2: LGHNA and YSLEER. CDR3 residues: CASSAAGQGNYGYTF. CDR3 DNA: TGCGCCAGCAGCGCAGCGGGGCAGGGGAACTATGGCTACACCTTC.

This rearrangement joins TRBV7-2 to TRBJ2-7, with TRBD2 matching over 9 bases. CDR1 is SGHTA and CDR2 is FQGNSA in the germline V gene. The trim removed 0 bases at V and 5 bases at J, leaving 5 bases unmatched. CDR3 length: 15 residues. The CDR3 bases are TGTGCCAGCAGCTTAGCGGGACTAGCCGGGGACGAGCAGTACTTC. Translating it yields CASSLAGLAGDEQYF.

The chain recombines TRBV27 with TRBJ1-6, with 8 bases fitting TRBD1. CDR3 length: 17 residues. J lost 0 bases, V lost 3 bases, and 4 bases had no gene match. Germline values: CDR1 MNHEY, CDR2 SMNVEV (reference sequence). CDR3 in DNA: TGTGCCAGCAGTTTCCGAGGACAGGGCTCCTATAATTCACCCCTCCACTTT. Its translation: CASSFRGQGSYNSPLHF.

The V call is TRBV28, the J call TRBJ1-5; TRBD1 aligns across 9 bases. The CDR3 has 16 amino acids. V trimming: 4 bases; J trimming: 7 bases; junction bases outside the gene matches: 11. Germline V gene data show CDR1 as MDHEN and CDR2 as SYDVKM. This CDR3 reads CASSSYSGTGPQPQHF. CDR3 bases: TGTGCCAGCAGTTCTTACTCCGGGACAGGGCCACAGCCCCAGCATTTT.

The CDR3 DNA follows: TGTGCCAGCAGTTACAAGGGGGAAGCCTATGGCTACACCTTC. Its protein is CASSYKGEAYGYTF. The V and J genes are TRBV6-5 and TRBJ1-2, with D perhaps TRBD1 (6 bases). Germline V lookup: CDR1 MNHEY, CDR2 SVGAGI. V was cut by 2 bases and J by 4 bases, with 11 bases left in between. CDR3 size: 14 residues.

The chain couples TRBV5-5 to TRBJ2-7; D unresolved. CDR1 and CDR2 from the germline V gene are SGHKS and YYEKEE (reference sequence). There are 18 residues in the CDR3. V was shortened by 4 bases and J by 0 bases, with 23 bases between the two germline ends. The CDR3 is CASSPRGDSYWSSYEQYF. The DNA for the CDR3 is TGTGCCAGCAGCCCCCGAGGCGATTCCTACTGGAGCTCCTACGAGCAGTACTTC.

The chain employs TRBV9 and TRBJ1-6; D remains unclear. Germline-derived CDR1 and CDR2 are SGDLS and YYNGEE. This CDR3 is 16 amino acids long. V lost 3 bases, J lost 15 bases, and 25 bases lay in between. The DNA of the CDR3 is TGTGCCAGCAGCGCTGAAACCTTGGGCCGCCGACAAATCCTCCACTTT. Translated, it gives CASSAETLGRRQILHF.

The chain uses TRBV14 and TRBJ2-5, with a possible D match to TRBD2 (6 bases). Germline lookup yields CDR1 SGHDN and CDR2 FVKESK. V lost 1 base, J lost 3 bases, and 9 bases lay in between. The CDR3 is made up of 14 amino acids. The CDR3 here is CASSQVGGKETQYF. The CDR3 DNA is TGTGCCAGCAGCCAAGTCGGAGGGAAAGAGACCCAGTACTTC.

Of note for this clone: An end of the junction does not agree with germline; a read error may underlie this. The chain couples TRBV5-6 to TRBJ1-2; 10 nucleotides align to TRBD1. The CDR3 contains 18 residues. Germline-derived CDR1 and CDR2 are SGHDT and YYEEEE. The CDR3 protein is CASSLEGRRDRGNYGYTF. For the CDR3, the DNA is TGTGCCAGCAGTTTGGAGGGCCGACGGGACAGGGGTAACTATGGCTACACCTTC.

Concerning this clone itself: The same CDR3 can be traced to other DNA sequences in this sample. CDR3: CASSGDTDTQYF. The CDR3 DNA follows: TGTGCCAGTAGCGGGGACACAGATACGCAGTATTTT. The V and J genes are TRBV2 and TRBJ2-3, with TRBD2 matching 8 bases. Unmatched junction bases numbered 1, after V lost 9 bases and J lost 2 bases. This CDR3 is built from 12 residues. CDR1 is SNHLY and CDR2 is FYNNEI in the germline V gene.

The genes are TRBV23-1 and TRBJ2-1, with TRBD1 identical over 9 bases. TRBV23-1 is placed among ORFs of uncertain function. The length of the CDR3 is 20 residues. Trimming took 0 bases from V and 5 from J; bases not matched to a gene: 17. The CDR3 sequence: CASSQSSTGGVADPDNEQFF. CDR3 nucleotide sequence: TGCGCCAGCAGTCAATCCTCGACAGGGGGAGTAGCGGACCCTGACAATGAGCAGTTCTTC.

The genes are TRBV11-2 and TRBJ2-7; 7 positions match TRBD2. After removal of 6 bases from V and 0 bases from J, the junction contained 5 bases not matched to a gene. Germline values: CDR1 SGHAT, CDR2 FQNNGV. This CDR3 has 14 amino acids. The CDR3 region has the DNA TGTGCCAGCAGACGGACTAGTAGCTCCTACGAGCAGTACTTC. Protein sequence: CASRRTSSSYEQYF.

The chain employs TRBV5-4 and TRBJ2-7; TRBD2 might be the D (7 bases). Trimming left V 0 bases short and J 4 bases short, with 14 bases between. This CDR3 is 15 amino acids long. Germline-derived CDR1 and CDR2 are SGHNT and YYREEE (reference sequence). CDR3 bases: TGTGCCAGCAGCTTGGGGACAGTGGGGGGGTACGAGCAGTACTTC. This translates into CASSLGTVGGYEQYF.

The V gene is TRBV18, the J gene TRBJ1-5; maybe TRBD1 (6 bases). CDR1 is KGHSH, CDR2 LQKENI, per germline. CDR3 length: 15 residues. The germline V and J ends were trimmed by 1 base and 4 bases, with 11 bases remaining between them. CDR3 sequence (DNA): TGTGCCAGCTCACCACAGCAGGGGTCAAATCAGCCCCAGCATTTT. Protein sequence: CASSPQQGSNQPQHF. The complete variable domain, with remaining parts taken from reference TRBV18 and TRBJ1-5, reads NAGVMQNPRHLVRRRGQEARLRCSPMKGHSHVYWYRQLPEEGLKFMVYLQKENIIDESGMPKERFSAEFPKEGPSILRIQQVVRGDSAAYFCASSPQQGSNQPQHFGDGTRLSIL.

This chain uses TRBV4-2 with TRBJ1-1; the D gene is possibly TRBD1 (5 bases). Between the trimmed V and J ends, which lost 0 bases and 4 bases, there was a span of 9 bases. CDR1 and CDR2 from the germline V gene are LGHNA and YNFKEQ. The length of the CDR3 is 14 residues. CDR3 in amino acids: CASSQDQGATEAFF. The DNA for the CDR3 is TGTGCCAGCAGCCAAGATCAGGGCGCCACTGAAGCTTTCTTT.